The 21 T cell receptor beta chains listed next were all sequenced from one sample in a study of blood T cell repertoires in COVID-19. Data came from immunoSEQ multiplex PCR; TCRdb stores just in-frame clones and leaves some out. The sample records more than 85,000 clones, 76% being singletons. The sample taken for sequencing was peripheral blood. All receptors derive from a woman of 80 years or more with acute or convalescent COVID-19.

The J gene is TRBJ2-6, the V gene TRBV6-5; possible D gene TRBD1, 6 bases. Germline CDR1 is MNHEY and CDR2 is SVGAGI. V lost 4 bases, J lost 6 bases, and 16 bases lay in between. CDR3 length: 16 residues. The CDR3 sequence: CASSSARGRPANVLTF. DNA for the CDR3: TGTGCCAGCAGTTCCGCCAGGGGCCGCCCGGCCAACGTCCTGACTTTC.

V gene TRBV19 combines with J gene TRBJ1-6, with 8 nucleotides matching TRBD1. The J segment lost 6 bases and the V segment lost 7 bases, leaving 8 bases of the junction unmatched. Germline-derived CDR1 and CDR2 are LNHDA and SQIVND (reference sequence). CDR3 length: 15 amino acids. CDR3 in amino acids: CASTPGQVFNSPLHF. The DNA for the CDR3 is TGTGCCAGTACACCGGGACAGGTCTTTAATTCACCCCTCCACTTT.

The V gene is TRBV2, the J gene TRBJ2-3; 9 positions match TRBD1. Germline CDR1 reads SNHLY; CDR2 reads FYNNEI. With V trimmed by 5 bases and J by 0 bases, 3 bases remained unmatched. The length of the CDR3 is 15 residues. This CDR3 reads CASSRDRASTDTQYF. CDR3 nucleotide sequence: TGTGCCAGCAGTCGGGACAGGGCTAGCACAGATACGCAGTATTTT. Complete variable domain (other parts from reference TRBV2 and TRBJ2-3): EPEVTQTPSHQVTQMGQEVILRCVPISNHLYFYWYRQILGQKVEFLVSFYNNEISEKSEIFDDQFSVERPDGSNFTLKIRSTKLEDSAMYFCASSRDRASTDTQYFGPGTRLTVL.

As DNA, the CDR3 is TGTGCCAGCAGCGAGGGACAGGGGGCGAGCAATGAGCAGTTCTTC. Translated, it gives CASSEGQGASNEQFF. The chain is built from TRBV9 and TRBJ2-1; 12 positions agree with TRBD1. J lost 6 bases, V lost 3 bases, and 4 bases had no gene match. CDR3 length equals 15 residues. Per germline, CDR1 SGDLS and CDR2 YYNGEE.

The CDR3 loop reads CASSTGQISYEQYF. In nucleotides, the CDR3 is TGTGCCAGCAGTACTGGACAGATTTCCTACGAGCAGTACTTC. The chain couples TRBV6-5 to TRBJ2-7; D perhaps matches TRBD1 (6 bases). Germline CDR1 and CDR2: MNHEY and SVGAGI. The CDR3 is made up of 14 amino acids. The V end lost 5 bases, the J end lost 1 base, and 12 bases lay between the germline ends.

The chain employs TRBV3-1 (or the pseudogene TRBV3-2) and TRBJ1-1; D is perhaps TRBD1 (5 bases). With 1 base removed from V and 4 bases from J, the gap between germline ends came to 13 bases. The CDR3 has 15 amino acids. CDR1 is LGHDT, CDR2 YNNKEL, per germline (reference sequence). The CDR3 loop reads CASSQAGIGSTEAFF. Here the CDR3 DNA reads TGTGCCAGCAGCCAAGCAGGGATAGGGTCCACTGAAGCTTTCTTT.

V and J are TRBV5-1 and TRBJ2-3, with 8 positions matching TRBD2. The CDR3 contains 16 residues. Germline CDR1 is SGHRS and CDR2 is YFSETQ. Trimming at V came to 4 bases and at J to 0 bases, leaving 7 bases not matched to a gene. CDR3 sequence (DNA): TGCGCCAGCAGCCCTAGCTTAGCGGGGAGCACAGATACGCAGTATTTT. It translates to CASSPSLAGSTDTQYF.

The rearrangement joins TRBV19 to TRBJ1-2; 9 bases fit TRBD1. The V segment lost 7 bases and the J segment 4 bases; nucleotides outside the gene matches: 10. Germline CDR1 reads LNHDA; CDR2 reads SQIVND (reference sequence). This CDR3 is 15 amino acids long. The CDR3 DNA follows: TGTGCCAGTAAGGTAGGGGACAGGGACTTCTATGGCTACACCTTC. Translated, it gives CASKVGDRDFYGYTF.

The rearrangement uses TRBV5-4 and TRBJ2-1, with 8 bases lining up with TRBD2. The V gene end was trimmed by 0 bases and the J gene end by 1 base; junction bases not matched to a gene: 6. Germline values: CDR1 SGHNT, CDR2 YYREEE (reference sequence). This CDR3 is 17 amino acids long. The CDR3 reads CASSLALGGGSYNEQFF. The CDR3 bases are TGTGCCAGCAGCTTGGCTCTCGGCGGGGGGTCCTACAATGAGCAGTTCTTC.

The sample holds a few counts of this clone. This rearrangement joins TRBV3-1 (or the pseudogene TRBV3-2) to TRBJ1-2; D remains ambiguous. Germline V lookup: CDR1 LGHDT, CDR2 YNNKEL (reference sequence). The CDR3 is 12 residues long. In nucleotides, the CDR3 is TGTGCGACGGACGGGAGGAACTATGGCTACACCTTC. It specifies CATDGRNYGYTF.

This clone came up a few times. The genes are TRBV3-1 (or the pseudogene TRBV3-2) and TRBJ1-1; 7 bases are a match to TRBD1. Germline V gives CDR1 LGHDT, CDR2 YNNKEL (reference sequence). This CDR3 has 14 amino acids. Trimming took 1 base from V and 5 from J; bases not matched to a gene: 4. The CDR3 bases are TGTGCCAGCAGCCAAGCCCCGGACAGGACTGAAGCTTTCTTT. Translating gives CASSQAPDRTEAFF.

Written as DNA, the CDR3 is TGTGCCAGCGACCGGACAGGGGTTGGAGAGCAGTACTTC. Translated: CASDRTGVGEQYF. The gene calls are TRBV3-1 (or the pseudogene TRBV3-2) and TRBJ2-7, with 9 positions matching TRBD1. This CDR3 is 13 amino acids long. The J segment lost 7 bases and the V segment lost 8 bases, leaving 9 bases of the junction unmatched. CDR1 is LGHDT and CDR2 is YNNKEL in the germline V gene (reference sequence).

CDR3: CASSLGDIQYF. In DNA, the CDR3 is TGTGCCAGCAGCCTCGGGGACATTCAGTACTTC. J is TRBJ2-4 and V is TRBV28, with D perhaps matching TRBD2 (5 bases). Germline loops: CDR1 MDHEN, CDR2 SYDVKM. The ends were cut back, 6 bases at V and 8 bases at J, with 8 bases in the middle. This CDR3 spans 11 amino acids. Based on the CDR3 plus reference TRBV28 and TRBJ2-4, the full variable domain is DVKVTQSSRYLVKRTGEKVFLECVQDMDHENMFWYRQDPGLGLRLIYFSYDVKMKEKGDIPEGYSVSREKKERFSLILESASTNQTSMYLCASSLGDIQYFGAGTRLSVL.

The CDR3 region is CASSLRFEAEAFF. CDR3 sequence (DNA): TGTGCCAGCAGTCTCCGGTTTGAGGCTGAAGCTTTCTTT. The chain is built from TRBV7-2 and TRBJ1-1; the D is unclear. Germline V gives CDR1 SGHTA, CDR2 FQGNSA. The CDR3 loop spans 13 amino acids. Trimming left V 6 bases short and J 6 bases short, with 14 bases between.

J is TRBJ1-3 and V is TRBV18, with 7 positions matching TRBD1. V gave up 3 bases and J gave up 6 bases; unmatched junction bases: 8. Germline V lookup: CDR1 KGHSH, CDR2 LQKENI. The CDR3 extends over 15 amino acids. The CDR3 region has the DNA TGTGCCAGCTCACCTGACCAGGGGGGTGAAAACACCATATATTTT. Translating it yields CASSPDQGGENTIYF.

This clone was seen just once. The chain employs TRBV7-2 and TRBJ1-2; a possible D gene is TRBD1 (6 bases). CDR1 is SGHTA, CDR2 FQGNSA, per germline. Trimming removed 0 bases from V and 4 bases from J, with 9 bases in between. The CDR3 runs 14 residues. The CDR3 sequence: CASSLAGGGYGYTF. In nucleotides, the CDR3 is TGTGCCAGCAGCTTAGCGGGAGGGGGCTATGGCTACACCTTC.

This clone showed up just once. The chain uses TRBV6-5 and TRBJ2-1, with 8 positions matching TRBD1. Losses at the gene ends were 11 bases for V and 6 bases for J; bases not matched to a gene: 6. The CDR3 sequence is 12 residues long. CDR1 is MNHEY, CDR2 SVGAGI, per germline. For the CDR3, the DNA is TGTGCCTCCGGACAGGGAGGCAATGAGCAGTTCTTC. Encoded protein: CASGQGGNEQFF.

This clone has only a few counts. This sequence joins TRBV14 and TRBJ1-6; D not resolved. This CDR3 region has 15 residues. Trimming shortened V by 3 bases and J by 5 bases, and 11 bases separated the two germline ends. Germline V lookup: CDR1 SGHDN, CDR2 FVKESK. CDR3 nucleotides: TGTGCCAGCAGCCAGAACCTCGCGGATAATTCACCCCTCCACTTT. It translates to CASSQNLADNSPLHF.

This chain joins TRBV10-3 and TRBJ2-6; tentatively, D is TRBD1 (6 bases). The CDR3 contains 16 residues. Germline V gene data show CDR1 as ENHRY and CDR2 as SYGVKD. Trimming removed 3 bases at V and 1 base at J, with 10 bases between. CDR3 sequence: CAISEGTTSGANVLTF. CDR3 DNA sequence: TGTGCCATCAGTGAAGGGACAACTTCTGGGGCCAACGTCCTGACTTTC.

The chain has TRBV6-5 and TRBJ2-7; 8 nucleotides agree with TRBD2. This CDR3 has 14 residues. Unmatched junction bases numbered 10, after V lost 6 bases and J lost 6 bases. Germline CDR1 MNHEY, CDR2 SVGAGI. CDR3: CASRVPGGWGEQYF. CDR3 sequence (DNA): TGTGCCAGCAGGGTTCCGGGAGGGTGGGGCGAGCAGTACTTC.

For the CDR3, the DNA is TGCGCCAGCACCTTAGGGGGGGGCCAAGAGACCCAGTACTTC. This codes for CASTLGGGQETQYF. The chain employs TRBV5-1 and TRBJ2-5; TRBD2 might be the D (7 bases). From germline, CDR1 is SGHRS and CDR2 YFSETQ. The CDR3 contains 14 residues. V lost 6 bases and J lost 1, with 13 bases in between.